Listed here is a single T cell receptor beta chain. This sample stems from a study of blood T cell repertoires in COVID-19. Study-wide context: Samples came from the United States, Italy and Spain, spanning acute and convalescent COVID-19. PBMCs, B-cell-depleted T cells, or T cells were the source of the cDNA or gDNA that made up the material.

CDR3 size: 13 residues. The ends were cut back, 6 bases at V and 4 bases at J, with 12 bases in the middle. The V gene's germline CDR1 is MDHEN and CDR2 SYDVKM. Original analysis: Scientists estimated how many nucleated cells there were by amplifying reference gene primers. Measured with immunoSEQ multiplex PCR; TCRdb has only the in-frame clones, and not every one. The DNA gave D and trimming, while V, J and clone size come from that table. The data contain fewer than 65,000 clones, approximately 79% of them seen just once; the ten biggest clones take up 20% to 30%. The chain combines TRBV28 with TRBJ1-2, with D uncertain. This clonotype was sampled from a man between 65 and 79 years old with acute or convalescent COVID-19. The sequenced sample consisted of peripheral blood. The CDR3 region has the DNA TGTGCCAGCAGGATGGAGGACCGCTATGGCTACACCTTC. Its translation: CASRMEDRYGYTF.